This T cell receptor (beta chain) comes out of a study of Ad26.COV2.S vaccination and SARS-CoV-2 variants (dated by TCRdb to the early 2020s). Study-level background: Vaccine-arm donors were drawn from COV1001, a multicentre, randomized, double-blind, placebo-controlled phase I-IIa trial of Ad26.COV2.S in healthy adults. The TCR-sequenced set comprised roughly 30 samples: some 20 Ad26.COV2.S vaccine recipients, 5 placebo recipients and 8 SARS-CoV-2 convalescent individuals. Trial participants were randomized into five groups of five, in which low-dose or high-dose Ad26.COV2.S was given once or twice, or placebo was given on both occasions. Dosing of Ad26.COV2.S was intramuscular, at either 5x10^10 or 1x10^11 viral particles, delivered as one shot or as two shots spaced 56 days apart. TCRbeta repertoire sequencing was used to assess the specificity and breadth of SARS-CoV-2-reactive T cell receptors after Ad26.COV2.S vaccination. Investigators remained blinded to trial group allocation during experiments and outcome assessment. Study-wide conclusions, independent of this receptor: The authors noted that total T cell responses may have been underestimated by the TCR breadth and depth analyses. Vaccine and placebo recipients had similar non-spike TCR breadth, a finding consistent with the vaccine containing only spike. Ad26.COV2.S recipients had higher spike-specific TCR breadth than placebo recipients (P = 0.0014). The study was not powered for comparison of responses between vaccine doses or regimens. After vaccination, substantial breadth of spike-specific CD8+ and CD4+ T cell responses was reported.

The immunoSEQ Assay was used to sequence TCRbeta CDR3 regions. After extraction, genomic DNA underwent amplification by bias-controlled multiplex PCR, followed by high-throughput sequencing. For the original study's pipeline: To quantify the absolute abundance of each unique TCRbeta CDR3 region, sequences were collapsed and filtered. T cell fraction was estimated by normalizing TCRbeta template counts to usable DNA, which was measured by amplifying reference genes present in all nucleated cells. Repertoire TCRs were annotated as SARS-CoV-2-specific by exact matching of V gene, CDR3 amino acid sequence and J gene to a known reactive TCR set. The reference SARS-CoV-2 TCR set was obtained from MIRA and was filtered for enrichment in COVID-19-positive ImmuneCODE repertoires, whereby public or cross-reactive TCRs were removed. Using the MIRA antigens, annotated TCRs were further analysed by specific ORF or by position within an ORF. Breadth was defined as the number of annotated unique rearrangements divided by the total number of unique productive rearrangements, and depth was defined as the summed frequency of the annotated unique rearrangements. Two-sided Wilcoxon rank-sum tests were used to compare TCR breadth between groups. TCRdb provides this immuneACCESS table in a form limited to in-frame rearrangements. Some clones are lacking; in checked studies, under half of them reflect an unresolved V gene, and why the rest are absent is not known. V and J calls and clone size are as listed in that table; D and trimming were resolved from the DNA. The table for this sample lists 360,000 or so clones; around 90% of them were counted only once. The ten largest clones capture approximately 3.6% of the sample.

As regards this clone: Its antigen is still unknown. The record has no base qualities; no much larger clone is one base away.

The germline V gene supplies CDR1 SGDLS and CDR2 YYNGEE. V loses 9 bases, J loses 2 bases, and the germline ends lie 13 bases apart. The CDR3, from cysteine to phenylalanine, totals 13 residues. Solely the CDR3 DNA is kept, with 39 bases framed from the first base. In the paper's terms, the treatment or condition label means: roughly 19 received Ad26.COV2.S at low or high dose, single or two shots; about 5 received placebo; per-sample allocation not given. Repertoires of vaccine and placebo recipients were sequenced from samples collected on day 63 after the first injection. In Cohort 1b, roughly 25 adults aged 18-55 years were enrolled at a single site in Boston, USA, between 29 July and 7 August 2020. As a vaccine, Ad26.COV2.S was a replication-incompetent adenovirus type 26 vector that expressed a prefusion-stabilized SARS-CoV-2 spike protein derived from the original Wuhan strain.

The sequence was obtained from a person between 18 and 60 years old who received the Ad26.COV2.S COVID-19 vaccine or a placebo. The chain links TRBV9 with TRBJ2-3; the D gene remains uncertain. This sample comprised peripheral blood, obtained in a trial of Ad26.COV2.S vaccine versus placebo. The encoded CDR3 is CATNELPTDTQYF. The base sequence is TGTGCCACTAACGAACTCCCCACAGATACGCAGTATTTT.